The clone carrying this T cell receptor delta chain came up a few times. Its target is unknown. Germline CDR1 TSWWSYY, CDR2 QGS. CDR3 length: 19 residues. Trimming removed 0 bases from V and 4 bases from J; junction bases left unmatched: 12. These data originate in a study of Vδ1+ human thymocytes. Whole-study findings and limits: In the thymus, TRG and TRD repertoires looked highly polyclonal with Gaussian CDR3 lengths.

RNA was extracted from the cells and then reverse transcribed. Pooled V-gene forward primers with one constant-region reverse primer generated the CDR3 amplicons by multiplex PCR. TCRdb reanalyzed the multiplex PCR reads using CATT. Among more than 25,000 delta-chain clones, nearly 7.5% were seen once, and the ten largest hold 0.85% to 1%. The source material was Vdelta1+ gamma-delta thymocytes from the thymus. The subset here: FACS-sorted CD3+ TCRalphabeta- TCRVdelta1+ TCRVdelta2- thymocytes. The chain couples TRDV1 to TRDJ2; 9 bases line up with TRDD3. The sequence derives from a girl less than two years old who had congenital heart surgery. As DNA, the CDR3 is TGTGCTCTTGGGGAACTCCCCCTACTGGGGGACCAAGAGACAGCACAACTCTTCTTT. Translated: CALGELPLLGDQETAQLFF.